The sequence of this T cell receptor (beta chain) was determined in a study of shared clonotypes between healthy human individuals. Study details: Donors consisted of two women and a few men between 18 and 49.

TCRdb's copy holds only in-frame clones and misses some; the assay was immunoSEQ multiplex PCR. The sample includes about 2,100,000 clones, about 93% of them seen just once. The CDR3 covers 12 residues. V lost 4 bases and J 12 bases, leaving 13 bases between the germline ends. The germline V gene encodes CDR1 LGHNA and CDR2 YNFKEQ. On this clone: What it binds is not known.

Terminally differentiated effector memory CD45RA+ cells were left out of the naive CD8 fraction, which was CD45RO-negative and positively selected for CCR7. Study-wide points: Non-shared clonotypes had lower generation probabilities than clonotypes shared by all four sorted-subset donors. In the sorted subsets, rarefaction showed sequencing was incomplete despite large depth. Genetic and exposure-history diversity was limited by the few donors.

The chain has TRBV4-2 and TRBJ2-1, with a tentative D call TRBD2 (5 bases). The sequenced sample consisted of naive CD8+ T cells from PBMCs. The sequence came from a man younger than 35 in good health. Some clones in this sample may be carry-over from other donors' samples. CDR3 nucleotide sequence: TGTGCCAGCAGCCCCGGGAACAGACTGCAGTTCTTC. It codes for CASSPGNRLQFF.